The text below deals with one T cell receptor (beta chain). Its antigen is currently not known. No base quality information exists; no much larger clone differs at one position. A MiSeq instrument was used for deep resolution sequencing, which targeted depths ranging from 1 in 1 million up to 1 in 200,000 T cells, with coverage averaging 10x for each clonotype. The immunoSEQ hsTCRB Kit was used to generate the TCR beta libraries. On the authors' methods: The data were analyzed with ImmunoSEQ Analyzer and ImmunoSEQ Data Assistant, and V, D and J gene assignments followed IMGT definitions. Clonality, with values ranging from 0 to 1, was calculated as one minus the normalized Shannon entropy of productive rearrangement frequencies. Only overrepresented clonotypes making up at least 0.05% of each patient's repertoire were included in the public clonotype analysis. Repertoires from more than ten age-matched healthy donors in immuneACCESS were used as clonality controls. TCRdb took over this immuneACCESS table, retaining in-frame rearrangements with V and J assigned. Such tables are incomplete; in checked studies, under half of the missing clones stem from an unresolved V gene, and the remainder is unexplained. The V and J calls and clone size come from that table; D and trimming were worked out from the DNA. The sample profile shows some 170,000 clones; over 75% of them were found once. 3% of the sample is in the top ten clones.

This sample was included in a study of cytotoxic CD8 clonotypes in ibrutinib-treated CLL (dated by TCRdb to about 2021). With respect to the entire study: The cohort had eleven to twelve relapsed/refractory and under 16 treatment-naive patients; 17 were IGHV unmutated. Responses were partial in around 25 patients and complete in 2; after median approximately 69 months follow-up, 14 stayed in remission and about 12 progressed. Response samples were taken after a median of roughly a year on treatment, ranging from about 6 to 40 months. Longitudinal samples were obtainable from about 30% of the roughly 90 participants in the trial. Cryopreserved peripheral blood mononuclear cells were collected at three points: before therapy, at response, and at either sustained remission or disease progression. Every remission and progressive disease sample was obtained while ibrutinib was still being received by the patients. On average, each sample had approximately 250,000 productive templates and about 89,000 productive rearrangements. Overall study outcomes, separate from this receptor: Public clonotypes were rare and either contracted or stayed stable during treatment, and the rise in clonality at ibrutinib response reflected the expansion of private clonotypes. Baseline clonality exceeded that of age-matched healthy donors and correlated strongly with circulating CD8+ T-cell counts. An increase in clonality was observed at ibrutinib response, with clonality remaining stable during sustained remission and falling back toward baseline at progression. Lymph node repertoires were not examined, and the timing of sampling was not matched between patients in sustained remission and those whose disease progressed.

The time point label, read with the paper, signifies: progressive disease on ibrutinib. For TCR beta library preparation, around 2 micrograms of genomic DNA were isolated from cryopreserved PBMCs. Longitudinal blood samples from CLL patients on ibrutinib monotherapy were analyzed using high-throughput TCR beta sequencing. The patients took part in an open-label, single-center phase 2 trial of ibrutinib monotherapy. The germline V gene yields KGHSH for CDR1 and LQKENI for CDR2. The CDR3 numbers 17 residues from cysteine through phenylalanine. The retained sequence is limited to the CDR3, 51 bases, with the frame set at the first base. Ends trimmed: V by 1 base, J by 1 base; bases unmatched to a gene: 10.

Recombination connected TRBV18 to TRBJ2-7, with TRBD2 matching 7 junction bases. The receptor was derived from a human donor with chronic lymphocytic leukemia. The material sequenced was PBMCs, taken at disease progression, from a patient treated with ibrutinib. The CDR3 is CASSPRLLTSDSYEQYF. In nucleotides, the sequence is TGTGCCAGCTCACCACGGTTATTAACTAGCGATTCCTACGAGCAGTACTTC.